Listed here are 19 T cell receptor beta chains from one sample, sequenced in a study of OX40 agonist ivuxolimab in advanced cancers. Some clones are missing from TCRdb's copy, which holds only in-frame ones; the method was immunoSEQ multiplex PCR. The table lists more than 50,000 clones, about nine tenths of them singletons, with 2% in the top ten. Sample: CD4+ or CD8+ T cells sorted from blood, taken in a trial of the OX40 agonist ivuxolimab. The origin of the receptors is an adult with an advanced solid tumor such as melanoma, head and neck, liver or kidney cancer.

V and J are TRBV20-1 and TRBJ1-1; the D is unclear. Germline lookup yields CDR1 DFQATT and CDR2 SNEGSKA (reference sequence). Trimming shortened V by 6 bases and J by 7 bases, and 12 bases separated the two germline ends. This CDR3 region has 11 residues. The CDR3 DNA follows: TGCAGTGCCCACGGAAACCTTGAAGCTTTCTTT. Protein product: CSAHGNLEAFF.

This chain joins TRBV18 and TRBJ1-2, with D perhaps TRBD1 (6 bases). V was clipped by 4 bases and J by 4 bases, with 10 bases between them. Germline loops: CDR1 KGHSH, CDR2 LQKENI. CDR3 length equals 13 residues. CDR3 protein: CASSLGQSYGYTF. The CDR3 nucleotides read TGTGCCAGCTCACTGGGACAAAGCTATGGCTACACCTTC.

The V gene is TRBV7-3, the J gene TRBJ1-1, with D perhaps matching TRBD1 (6 bases). Germline V CDR1 and CDR2: SGHTA, FQGTGA. This CDR3 is 14 amino acids long. The ends were cut back, 5 bases at V and 1 base at J, with 11 bases in the middle. The DNA for the CDR3 is TGTGCCAGCAGCCTTGTAGGGGGGAACACTGAAGCTTTCTTT. It is translated as CASSLVGGNTEAFF.

The chain's CDR3 is CASSNPVSDVTDTQYF. CDR3 bases: TGCGCCAGCAGCAATCCAGTCAGCGACGTAACAGATACGCAGTATTTT. The chain carries TRBV4-1 and TRBJ2-3; D uncertain. Trimming pared 5 bases from V and 3 bases from J, leaving 18 bases between. The CDR3 has 16 amino acids. Germline CDR1 is MGHRA and CDR2 is YSYEKL.

The CDR3 sequence: CASSPPNRQVPDRGNSGNTIYF. The CDR3 DNA sequence: TGTGCCAGCTCACCACCCAACCGACAGGTACCTGATCGCGGCAACTCTGGAAACACCATATATTTT. The rearrangement uses TRBV18 and TRBJ1-3; D possibly corresponds to TRBD1 (6 bases). The germline V and J ends were trimmed by 0 bases and 0 bases, with 27 bases remaining between them. The germline V gene has CDR1 KGHSH and CDR2 LQKENI. The CDR3 extends over 22 amino acids.

The V call is TRBV6-4, the J call TRBJ1-1; D is possibly TRBD1 (5 bases). Trimming removed 6 bases at V and 1 base at J, with 9 bases between. CDR3 length: 13 residues. In germline, CDR1 is MRHNA, CDR2 SNTAGT. The CDR3 is CASRDTGNTEAFF. The CDR3 DNA sequence: TGTGCCAGCAGAGATACAGGGAACACTGAAGCTTTCTTT.

J is TRBJ2-5 and V is TRBV9; 9 bases fit TRBD2. Germline CDR1 reads SGDLS; CDR2 reads YYNGEE. CDR3 length: 17 residues. With 0 bases clipped from V and 5 bases from J, the junction kept 11 bases outside the gene matches. As DNA, the CDR3 is TGTGCCAGCAGCGTAGGGCTAGCGGGGCGAAATGCGGAGACCCAGTACTTC. It yields the protein CASSVGLAGRNAETQYF.

This clone has more than one count but fewer than ten. The chain couples TRBV5-4 to TRBJ2-3, with 13 nucleotides matching TRBD2. CDR1 and CDR2 from the germline V gene are SGHNT and YYREEE (reference sequence). V lost 0 bases to trimming and J lost 5 bases; unmatched junction nucleotides: 9. CDR3 size: 18 residues. The DNA of the CDR3 is TGTGCCAGCAGCTTGGCTTCTGGACTAGCGGGAGCGGGAGATACGCAGTATTTT. It encodes CASSLASGLAGAGDTQYF.

The chain combines TRBV7-3 with TRBJ2-1; D assignment may be TRBD1 or TRBD2 (5 bases each). This CDR3 region has 13 residues. Germline V gives CDR1 SGHTA, CDR2 FQGTGA. Trimming shortened V by 2 bases and J by 10 bases, and 12 bases separated the two germline ends. The CDR3 spells CASSLLGVGEQFF. The DNA for the CDR3 is TGTGCCAGCAGCTTACTGGGGGTTGGGGAGCAGTTCTTC.

This rearrangement joins TRBV30 to TRBJ2-7; D is ambiguous. The CDR3 extends over 14 amino acids. With 0 bases removed from V and 4 bases from J, the gap between germline ends came to 13 bases. Germline V gene sequence: CDR1 GTSNPN, CDR2 SVGIG (reference sequence). CDR3 in DNA: TGTGCCTGGAGTGTACAGACCCTATCGTACGAGCAGTACTTC. Encoded protein: CAWSVQTLSYEQYF. Using reference TRBV30 and TRBJ2-7 for the parts outside the CDR3, the full variable domain is SQTIHQWPATLVQPVGSPLSLECTVEGTSNPNLYWYRQAAGRGLQLLFYSVGIGQISSEVPQNLSASRPQDRQFILSSKKLLLSDSGFYLCAWSVQTLSYEQYFGPGTRLTVT.

The chain carries TRBV4-3 and TRBJ1-3; 11 nucleotides match TRBD1. V lost 2 bases and J lost 1; bases outside the gene matches: 16. CDR1 and CDR2 (germline): LGHNA, YSLEER. The CDR3 is 21 residues long. CDR3: CASSQNIPGQGVIGSGNTIYF. As DNA, the CDR3 is TGCGCCAGCAGCCAAAACATTCCGGGACAGGGGGTTATCGGGTCTGGAAACACCATATATTTT.

V gene TRBV28 combines with J gene TRBJ2-2; 7 bases fit TRBD2. The CDR3 length is 14 residues. The germline V gene has CDR1 MDHEN and CDR2 SYDVKM. The V segment lost 7 bases and the J segment 4 bases; nucleotides outside the gene matches: 6. The CDR3 region is CASTQTSPTGELFF. The CDR3 DNA sequence: TGTGCCAGCACCCAGACTAGCCCCACCGGGGAGCTGTTTTTT.

The count of this clone is one. The V and J genes are TRBV29-1 and TRBJ2-4; either TRBD1 or TRBD2 may supply D (5 bases each). Germline V gene sequence: CDR1 SQVTM, CDR2 ANQGSEA. The ends were cut back, 6 bases at V and 8 bases at J, with 14 bases in the middle. This CDR3 spans 12 amino acids. CDR3: CSVPGALDIQYF. The CDR3 nucleotides read TGCAGCGTGCCCGGGGCCCTAGACATTCAGTACTTC.

V usage is TRBV5-1 and J usage is TRBJ2-1, with D perhaps being TRBD1 or TRBD2 (6 bases each). Per germline, CDR1 SGHRS and CDR2 YFSETQ. This CDR3 comprises 15 residues. The ends were cut back, 0 bases at V and 4 bases at J, with 11 bases in the middle. CDR3 in DNA: TGCGCCAGCAGCTTGGAGGGGGGCGTATACAATGAGCAGTTCTTC. It translates to CASSLEGGVYNEQFF.

The chain recombines TRBV10-3 with TRBJ2-5; possible D gene TRBD2, 6 bases. Deletions cut 3 bases from V and 3 bases from J, with 14 bases between. The germline gives CDR1 ENHRY, CDR2 SYGVKD. This CDR3 spans 15 amino acids. CDR3 in amino acids: CAISEAQAGKETQYF. CDR3 in DNA: TGTGCCATCAGTGAAGCCCAGGCGGGGAAAGAGACCCAGTACTTC.

On this clone itself: The germline gene is not matched at one end of the junction; a read error may be the cause. The chain has TRBV7-9 and TRBJ1-1; D call uncertain. CDR1 and CDR2 from the germline V gene are SEHNR and FQNEAQ (reference sequence). This CDR3 contains 17 residues. The CDR3: CTSSLVPASDIITEAFF. The DNA of the CDR3 is TGTACCAGCAGCTTAGTCCCAGCTAGCGATATTATCACTGAAGCTTTCTTT.

The chain couples TRBV7-2 to TRBJ1-2; maybe TRBD1 (6 bases). Trimming took off 1 base at V and 6 bases at J, with 12 bases between the two ends. Germline CDR1 and CDR2: SGHTA and FQGNSA. The CDR3 extends over 14 amino acids. CDR3 region: CASSLDRAPNGYTF. CDR3 nucleotide sequence: TGTGCCAGCAGCTTAGACAGGGCGCCTAATGGCTACACCTTC.

CDR3 nucleotides: TGTGCCATCAGTGATGGTCGAGGTTATGGCTACACCTTC. Its translation: CAISDGRGYGYTF. V usage is TRBV10-3 and J usage is TRBJ1-2, with unresolved D. Germline CDR1 reads ENHRY; CDR2 reads SYGVKD. Trimming took 3 bases from V and 5 from J, leaving 10 bases between them. This CDR3 spans 13 amino acids.

The chain is built from TRBV18 and TRBJ2-5; D possibly corresponds to TRBD1 (5 bases). Deletions cut 4 bases from V and 3 bases from J, with 12 bases between. The germline CDR1 and CDR2 sequences are KGHSH and LQKENI. The CDR3 is made up of 14 amino acids. The DNA for the CDR3 is TGTGCCAGCTCACTAACCCAGGGTAAAGAGACCCAGTACTTC. Translation: CASSLTQGKETQYF.